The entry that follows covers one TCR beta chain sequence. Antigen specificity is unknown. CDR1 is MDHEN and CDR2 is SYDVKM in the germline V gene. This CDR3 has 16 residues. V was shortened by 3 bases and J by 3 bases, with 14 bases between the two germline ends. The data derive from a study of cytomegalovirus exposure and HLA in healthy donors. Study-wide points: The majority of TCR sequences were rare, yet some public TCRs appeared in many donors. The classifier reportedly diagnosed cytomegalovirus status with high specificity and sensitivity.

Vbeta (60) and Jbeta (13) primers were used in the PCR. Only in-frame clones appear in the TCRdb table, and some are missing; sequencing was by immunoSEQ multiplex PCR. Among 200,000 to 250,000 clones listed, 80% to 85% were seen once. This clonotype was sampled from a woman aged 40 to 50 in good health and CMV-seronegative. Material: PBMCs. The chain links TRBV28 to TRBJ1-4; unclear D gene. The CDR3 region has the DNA TGTGCCAGCAGTTTGGATGAAGCGTGGGCTAATGAAAAACTGTTTTTT. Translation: CASSLDEAWANEKLFF.